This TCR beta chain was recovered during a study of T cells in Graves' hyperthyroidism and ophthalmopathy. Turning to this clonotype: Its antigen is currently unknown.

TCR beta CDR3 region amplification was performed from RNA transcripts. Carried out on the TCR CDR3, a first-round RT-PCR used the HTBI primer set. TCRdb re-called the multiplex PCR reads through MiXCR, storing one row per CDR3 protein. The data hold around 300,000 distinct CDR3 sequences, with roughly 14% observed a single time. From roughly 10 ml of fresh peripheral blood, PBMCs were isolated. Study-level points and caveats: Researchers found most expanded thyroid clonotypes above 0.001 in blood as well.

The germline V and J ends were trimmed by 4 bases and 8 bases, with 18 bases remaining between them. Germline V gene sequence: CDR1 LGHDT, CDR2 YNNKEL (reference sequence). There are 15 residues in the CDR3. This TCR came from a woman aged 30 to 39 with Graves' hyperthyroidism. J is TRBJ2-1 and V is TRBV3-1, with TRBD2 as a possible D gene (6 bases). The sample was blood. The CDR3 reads CASSPQATSTHEQFF. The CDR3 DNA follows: TGTGCCAGCAGCCCCCAGGCGACTAGTACCCATGAGCAGTTCTTC.